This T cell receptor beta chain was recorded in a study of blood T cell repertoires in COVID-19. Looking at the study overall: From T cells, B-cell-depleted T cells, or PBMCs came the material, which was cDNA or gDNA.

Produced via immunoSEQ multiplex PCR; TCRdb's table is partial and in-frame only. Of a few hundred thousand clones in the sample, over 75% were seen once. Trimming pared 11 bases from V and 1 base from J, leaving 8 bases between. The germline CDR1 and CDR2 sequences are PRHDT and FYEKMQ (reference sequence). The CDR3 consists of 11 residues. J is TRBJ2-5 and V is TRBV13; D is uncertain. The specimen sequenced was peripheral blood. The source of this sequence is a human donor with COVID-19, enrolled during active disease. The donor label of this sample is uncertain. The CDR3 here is CAVQAQETQYF. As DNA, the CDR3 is TGTGCCGTTCAGGCCCAAGAGACCCAGTACTTC.